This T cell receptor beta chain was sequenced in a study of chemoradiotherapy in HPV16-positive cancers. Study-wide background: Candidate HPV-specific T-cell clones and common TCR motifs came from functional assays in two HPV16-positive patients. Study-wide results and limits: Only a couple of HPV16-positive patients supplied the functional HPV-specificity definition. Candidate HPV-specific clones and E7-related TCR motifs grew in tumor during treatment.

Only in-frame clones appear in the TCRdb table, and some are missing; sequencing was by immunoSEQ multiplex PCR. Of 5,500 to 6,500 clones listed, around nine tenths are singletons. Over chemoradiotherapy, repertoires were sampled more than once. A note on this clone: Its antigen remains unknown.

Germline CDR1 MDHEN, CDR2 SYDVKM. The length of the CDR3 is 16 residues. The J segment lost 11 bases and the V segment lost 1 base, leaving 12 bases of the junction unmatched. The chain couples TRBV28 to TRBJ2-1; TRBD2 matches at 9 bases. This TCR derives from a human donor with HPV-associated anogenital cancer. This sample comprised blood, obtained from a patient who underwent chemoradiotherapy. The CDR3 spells CASSLYYKRGAWKQFF. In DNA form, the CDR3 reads TGTGCCAGCAGTTTATACTACAAGCGGGGGGCCTGGAAGCAGTTCTTC.